The TCR beta chain described here comes from a study of T cells in Graves' hyperthyroidism and ophthalmopathy. RNA transcripts served as the template for amplifying TCR beta CDR3 regions. First-round RT-PCR with HTBI primers amplified the TCR CDR3 region. TCRdb re-analysed the multiplex PCR reads in MiXCR, keeping a single row per CDR3 protein. The sample shows about 270,000 distinct CDR3 sequences, approximately 25% of them seen only once. Fresh peripheral blood, about 9.3 ml, yielded the PBMCs. Findings of the study overall: Most clonotypes expanded in thyroid above 0.001 were likewise present in blood.

This clonotype occurred many times. Its antigen is unknown. The material sequenced was blood. The clonotype was recovered from a woman between 40 and 50 years old with Graves' ophthalmopathy.

CDR3 bases: TGTGCCAGCAGAGACGGGACAGGGGAAGCAGATACGCAGTATTTT. Amino acid sequence: CASRDGTGEADTQYF. The genes are TRBV6-1 and TRBJ2-3; TRBD1 agrees at 10 bases. J lost 4 bases, V lost 6 bases, and 7 bases had no gene match. The CDR3 sequence is 15 residues long. Germline CDR1 and CDR2: MNHNS and SASEGT.